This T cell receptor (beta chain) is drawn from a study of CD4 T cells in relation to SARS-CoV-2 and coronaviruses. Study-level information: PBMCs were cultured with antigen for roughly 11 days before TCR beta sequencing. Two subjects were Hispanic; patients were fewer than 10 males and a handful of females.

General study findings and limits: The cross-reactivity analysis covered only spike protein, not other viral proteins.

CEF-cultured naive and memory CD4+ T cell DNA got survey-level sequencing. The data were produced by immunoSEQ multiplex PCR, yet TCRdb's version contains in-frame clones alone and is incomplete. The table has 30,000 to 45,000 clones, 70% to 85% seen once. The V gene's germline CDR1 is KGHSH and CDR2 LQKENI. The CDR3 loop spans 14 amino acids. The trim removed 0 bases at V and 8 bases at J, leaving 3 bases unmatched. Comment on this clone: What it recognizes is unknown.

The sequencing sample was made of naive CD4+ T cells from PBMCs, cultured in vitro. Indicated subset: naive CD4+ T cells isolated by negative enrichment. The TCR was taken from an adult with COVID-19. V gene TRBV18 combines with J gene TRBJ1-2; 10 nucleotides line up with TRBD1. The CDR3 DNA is TGTGCCAGCTCACCACCGGGACAGGGGACCGGCTACACCTTC. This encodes CASSPPGQGTGYTF.